A single sample is the source of the 20 T cell receptor beta chains below, sequenced in a study of CD8 T cells in ankylosing spondylitis. One entry per CDR3 protein results from TCRdb running MiXCR on the 5' RACE reads. The sample lists about 240,000 distinct CDR3 sequences; roughly a tenth were seen once. The sequencing sample was made of blood, either unsorted or a sorted T cell fraction (not recorded which). The receptors originated from a male donor with ankylosing spondylitis or in good health (not recorded which).

This clonotype was seen many times. The chain joins TRBV12-3 or TRBV12-4 to TRBJ2-1; perhaps TRBD2 as D (5 bases). The length of the CDR3 is 14 residues. V was cut by 10 bases and J by 5 bases, with 18 bases left in between. The CDR3 protein is CATLLSGLNNEQFF. CDR3 nucleotides: TGTGCCACCCTTCTGAGCGGCCTCAACAATGAGCAGTTCTTC.

This clonotype was counted ten times or more. The chain links TRBV7-8 to TRBJ1-1, with TRBD1 as a possible D gene (5 bases). Germline V lookup: CDR1 SGHVS, CDR2 FQNEAQ. This CDR3 spans 14 amino acids. The V and J ends lost 3 bases and 4 bases respectively, with 12 bases between them. CDR3 DNA sequence: TGTGCCAGCAGCTTTCCGGGGGGAATCACTGAAGCTTTCTTT. Protein: CASSFPGGITEAFF.

This clonotype was detected many times. This CDR3 is CASSPGTGGNAGELFF. The CDR3 region has the DNA TGCGCCAGCAGCCCAGGGACAGGGGGGAATGCCGGGGAGCTGTTTTTT. This chain links TRBV5-1 with TRBJ2-2, with 11 positions matching TRBD1. The length of the CDR3 is 16 residues. Per the germline V gene, CDR1 is SGHRS and CDR2 is YFSETQ. After removal of 4 bases from V and 6 bases from J, the junction contained 8 bases not matched to a gene.

This clonotype was seen many times. The chain is built from TRBV29-1 and TRBJ2-5; no clear D gene. The CDR3 totals 13 residues. Germline lookup yields CDR1 SQVTM and CDR2 ANQGSEA. The ends were cut back, 7 bases at V and 4 bases at J, with 16 bases in the middle. CDR3 protein: CSAMTDFGETQYF. The CDR3 DNA reads as TGCAGCGCCATGACGGATTTCGGAGAGACCCAGTACTTC.

In nucleotides, the CDR3 is TGCAGCGTTGGAGAGGGAGGTTATCAGCCCCAGCATTTT. It codes for CSVGEGGYQPQHF. The rearrangement joins TRBV29-1 to TRBJ1-5; D is undetermined. V lost 4 bases to trimming and J lost 5 bases, with 12 bases between them. Germline loops: CDR1 SQVTM, CDR2 ANQGSEA. The CDR3 loop spans 13 amino acids.

There are many counts of this clonotype. The CDR3 coding sequence is TGCGCCAGCAGCAATTTCCTCCGGGACAGGGCCAACGAGCAGTACTTC. Its translation is CASSNFLRDRANEQYF. J is TRBJ2-7 and V is TRBV4-1; 9 positions agree with TRBD1. CDR3 length equals 16 residues. Germline CDR1 MGHRA, CDR2 YSYEKL. J was trimmed by 5 bases and V by 5 bases; bases with no gene match: 13.

This clonotype has ten or more counts. The rearrangement links TRBV2 to TRBJ1-5; the D is unclear. The V end lost 4 bases, the J end lost 0 bases, and 7 bases lay between the germline ends. The CDR3 has 14 amino acids. The V gene's germline CDR1 is SNHLY and CDR2 FYNNEI. In DNA form, the CDR3 reads TGTGCCAGCAGTGGACCCGATAGCAATCAGCCCCAGCATTTT. This sequence encodes CASSGPDSNQPQHF.

The rearrangement joins TRBV11-3 to TRBJ2-7, with 14 bases fitting TRBD2. The length of the CDR3 is 16 residues. CDR1 and CDR2 from the germline V gene are SGHNT and YENEEA. V was pared by 0 bases and J by 3 bases, with 1 base of the junction left unmatched. CDR3 sequence: CASSLDGTSGSYEQYF. The CDR3 DNA reads as TGTGCCAGCAGCTTAGATGGGACTAGCGGGAGCTACGAGCAGTACTTC.

Ten or more counts support this clonotype. V gene TRBV3-1 combines with J gene TRBJ2-5; 11 bases fit TRBD2. This CDR3 is built from 15 residues. V trimming: 5 bases; J trimming: 3 bases; junction bases outside the gene matches: 5. Germline V gene sequence: CDR1 LGHDT, CDR2 YNNKEL (reference sequence). The DNA for the CDR3 is TGTGCCAGCAGCTCAGGACTAGCGGGTAAAGAGACCCAGTACTTC. It encodes CASSSGLAGKETQYF.

This clonotype was counted a few times. This chain uses TRBV6-1 with TRBJ1-6; unclear D gene. V was trimmed by 6 bases and J by 5 bases, leaving 11 bases between them. Per germline, CDR1 MNHNS and CDR2 SASEGT. The CDR3 covers 14 residues. CDR3: CASRKRADNSPLHF. The DNA for the CDR3 is TGTGCCAGCAGAAAACGGGCAGATAATTCACCCCTCCACTTT.

V and J are TRBV7-9 and TRBJ2-3; D is undetermined. This CDR3 comprises 14 residues. V lost 0 bases, J lost 4 bases, and 8 bases lay in between. CDR1 SEHNR and CDR2 FQNEAQ come from the germline V gene (reference sequence). The CDR3 loop reads CASSLASTADTQYF. In nucleotides, the CDR3 is TGTGCCAGCAGCTTAGCGTCAACGGCAGATACGCAGTATTTT.

This clonotype was seen repeatedly, ten times or more. J is TRBJ1-2 and V is TRBV2; 9 nucleotides align to TRBD1. The V segment lost 6 bases and the J segment 5 bases; nucleotides outside the gene matches: 4. Germline V gene sequence: CDR1 SNHLY, CDR2 FYNNEI. This CDR3 has 13 amino acids. CDR3 sequence (DNA): TGTGCCAGCAGCAGGGACAGGGAGTATGGCTACACCTTC. Protein sequence: CASSRDREYGYTF.

This clonotype was picked up a small number of times. The chain is built from TRBV27 and TRBJ2-1, with 10 bases aligning to TRBD1. There are 15 residues in the CDR3. Germline values: CDR1 MNHEY, CDR2 SMNVEV (reference sequence). V lost 2 bases, J lost 7 bases, and 5 bases stayed unmatched. The CDR3 here is CASSLEGQGRNEQFF. CDR3 bases: TGTGCCAGCAGTTTAGAGGGACAGGGGAGAAATGAGCAGTTCTTC.

This clonotype was seen at least ten times. The chain uses TRBV6-2 or TRBV6-3 and TRBJ2-3, with D perhaps assigned TRBD1 or TRBD2 (6 bases each). Germline lookup yields CDR1 MNHEY and CDR2 SVGEGT. The CDR3 covers 13 residues. The V gene lost 10 bases and the J gene lost 4 bases, with 15 bases spanning the gap. The CDR3 DNA reads TGTGCCACCGAGGGGGGCTATGCAGATACGCAGTATTTT. This encodes CATEGGYADTQYF.

This clonotype came up a few times. The V gene is TRBV30, the J gene TRBJ2-1; possibly TRBD2 for D (7 bases). Germline lookup yields CDR1 GTSNPN and CDR2 SVGIG (reference sequence). Trimming shortened V by 6 bases and J by 4 bases, and 19 bases separated the two germline ends. CDR3 size: 15 residues. CDR3: CACRSGSGTYNEQFF. In DNA, the CDR3 is TGTGCCTGTCGATCCGGGAGCGGGACATACAATGAGCAGTTCTTC.

This clonotype has at least ten counts. The chain employs TRBV12-3 or TRBV12-4 and TRBJ2-2; possibly TRBD2 for D (5 bases). Deletions cut 1 base from V and 7 bases from J, with 16 bases between. CDR3 length: 16 residues. CDR3 coding DNA: TGTGCCAGCAGTTTAGTCTGGGTGGGAGCCGTCGGGGAGCTGTTTTTT. Translating gives CASSLVWVGAVGELFF.

This clonotype was seen at least ten times. This chain uses TRBV28 with TRBJ2-7; D possibly corresponds to TRBD2 (6 bases). Germline V lookup: CDR1 MDHEN, CDR2 SYDVKM. Trimming shortened V by 3 bases and J by 4 bases, and 16 bases separated the two germline ends. The CDR3 totals 15 residues. CDR3 sequence reads: CASSFPLAKMYEQYF. CDR3 DNA: TGTGCCAGCAGTTTCCCGCTAGCGAAAATGTACGAGCAGTACTTC.

V gene TRBV7-2 combines with J gene TRBJ2-1; 9 bases are shared with TRBD1. V shed 5 bases, J shed 3 bases, and the junction held 5 bases outside the gene matches. There are 15 residues in the CDR3. Looked up from germline, CDR1 is SGHTA and CDR2 is FQGNSA. CDR3 protein: CASSLRQGGYNEQFF. The CDR3 region has the DNA TGTGCCAGCAGCCTACGACAGGGGGGCTACAATGAGCAGTTCTTC.

The table lists this clonotype with many counts. The V gene is TRBV20-1, the J gene TRBJ1-5; D gene ambiguous. There are 14 residues in the CDR3. Deletions cut 1 base from V and 0 bases from J, with 7 bases between. Germline V gene data show CDR1 as DFQATT and CDR2 as SNEGSKA (reference sequence). The CDR3 region has the DNA TGCAGTGCTAGAGGTGGAAATAGCAATCAGCCCCAGCATTTT. Amino acid sequence: CSARGGNSNQPQHF.

V and J are TRBV20-1 and TRBJ1-1; a weak D match, TRBD1 (5 bases). The CDR3 consists of 15 residues. Germline CDR1 and CDR2: DFQATT and SNEGSKA (reference sequence). V was pared by 0 bases and J by 0 bases, with 11 bases between. The CDR3 reads CSARDQTDLNTEAFF. DNA of the CDR3: TGCAGTGCTAGAGACCAGACAGATTTGAACACTGAAGCTTTCTTT.